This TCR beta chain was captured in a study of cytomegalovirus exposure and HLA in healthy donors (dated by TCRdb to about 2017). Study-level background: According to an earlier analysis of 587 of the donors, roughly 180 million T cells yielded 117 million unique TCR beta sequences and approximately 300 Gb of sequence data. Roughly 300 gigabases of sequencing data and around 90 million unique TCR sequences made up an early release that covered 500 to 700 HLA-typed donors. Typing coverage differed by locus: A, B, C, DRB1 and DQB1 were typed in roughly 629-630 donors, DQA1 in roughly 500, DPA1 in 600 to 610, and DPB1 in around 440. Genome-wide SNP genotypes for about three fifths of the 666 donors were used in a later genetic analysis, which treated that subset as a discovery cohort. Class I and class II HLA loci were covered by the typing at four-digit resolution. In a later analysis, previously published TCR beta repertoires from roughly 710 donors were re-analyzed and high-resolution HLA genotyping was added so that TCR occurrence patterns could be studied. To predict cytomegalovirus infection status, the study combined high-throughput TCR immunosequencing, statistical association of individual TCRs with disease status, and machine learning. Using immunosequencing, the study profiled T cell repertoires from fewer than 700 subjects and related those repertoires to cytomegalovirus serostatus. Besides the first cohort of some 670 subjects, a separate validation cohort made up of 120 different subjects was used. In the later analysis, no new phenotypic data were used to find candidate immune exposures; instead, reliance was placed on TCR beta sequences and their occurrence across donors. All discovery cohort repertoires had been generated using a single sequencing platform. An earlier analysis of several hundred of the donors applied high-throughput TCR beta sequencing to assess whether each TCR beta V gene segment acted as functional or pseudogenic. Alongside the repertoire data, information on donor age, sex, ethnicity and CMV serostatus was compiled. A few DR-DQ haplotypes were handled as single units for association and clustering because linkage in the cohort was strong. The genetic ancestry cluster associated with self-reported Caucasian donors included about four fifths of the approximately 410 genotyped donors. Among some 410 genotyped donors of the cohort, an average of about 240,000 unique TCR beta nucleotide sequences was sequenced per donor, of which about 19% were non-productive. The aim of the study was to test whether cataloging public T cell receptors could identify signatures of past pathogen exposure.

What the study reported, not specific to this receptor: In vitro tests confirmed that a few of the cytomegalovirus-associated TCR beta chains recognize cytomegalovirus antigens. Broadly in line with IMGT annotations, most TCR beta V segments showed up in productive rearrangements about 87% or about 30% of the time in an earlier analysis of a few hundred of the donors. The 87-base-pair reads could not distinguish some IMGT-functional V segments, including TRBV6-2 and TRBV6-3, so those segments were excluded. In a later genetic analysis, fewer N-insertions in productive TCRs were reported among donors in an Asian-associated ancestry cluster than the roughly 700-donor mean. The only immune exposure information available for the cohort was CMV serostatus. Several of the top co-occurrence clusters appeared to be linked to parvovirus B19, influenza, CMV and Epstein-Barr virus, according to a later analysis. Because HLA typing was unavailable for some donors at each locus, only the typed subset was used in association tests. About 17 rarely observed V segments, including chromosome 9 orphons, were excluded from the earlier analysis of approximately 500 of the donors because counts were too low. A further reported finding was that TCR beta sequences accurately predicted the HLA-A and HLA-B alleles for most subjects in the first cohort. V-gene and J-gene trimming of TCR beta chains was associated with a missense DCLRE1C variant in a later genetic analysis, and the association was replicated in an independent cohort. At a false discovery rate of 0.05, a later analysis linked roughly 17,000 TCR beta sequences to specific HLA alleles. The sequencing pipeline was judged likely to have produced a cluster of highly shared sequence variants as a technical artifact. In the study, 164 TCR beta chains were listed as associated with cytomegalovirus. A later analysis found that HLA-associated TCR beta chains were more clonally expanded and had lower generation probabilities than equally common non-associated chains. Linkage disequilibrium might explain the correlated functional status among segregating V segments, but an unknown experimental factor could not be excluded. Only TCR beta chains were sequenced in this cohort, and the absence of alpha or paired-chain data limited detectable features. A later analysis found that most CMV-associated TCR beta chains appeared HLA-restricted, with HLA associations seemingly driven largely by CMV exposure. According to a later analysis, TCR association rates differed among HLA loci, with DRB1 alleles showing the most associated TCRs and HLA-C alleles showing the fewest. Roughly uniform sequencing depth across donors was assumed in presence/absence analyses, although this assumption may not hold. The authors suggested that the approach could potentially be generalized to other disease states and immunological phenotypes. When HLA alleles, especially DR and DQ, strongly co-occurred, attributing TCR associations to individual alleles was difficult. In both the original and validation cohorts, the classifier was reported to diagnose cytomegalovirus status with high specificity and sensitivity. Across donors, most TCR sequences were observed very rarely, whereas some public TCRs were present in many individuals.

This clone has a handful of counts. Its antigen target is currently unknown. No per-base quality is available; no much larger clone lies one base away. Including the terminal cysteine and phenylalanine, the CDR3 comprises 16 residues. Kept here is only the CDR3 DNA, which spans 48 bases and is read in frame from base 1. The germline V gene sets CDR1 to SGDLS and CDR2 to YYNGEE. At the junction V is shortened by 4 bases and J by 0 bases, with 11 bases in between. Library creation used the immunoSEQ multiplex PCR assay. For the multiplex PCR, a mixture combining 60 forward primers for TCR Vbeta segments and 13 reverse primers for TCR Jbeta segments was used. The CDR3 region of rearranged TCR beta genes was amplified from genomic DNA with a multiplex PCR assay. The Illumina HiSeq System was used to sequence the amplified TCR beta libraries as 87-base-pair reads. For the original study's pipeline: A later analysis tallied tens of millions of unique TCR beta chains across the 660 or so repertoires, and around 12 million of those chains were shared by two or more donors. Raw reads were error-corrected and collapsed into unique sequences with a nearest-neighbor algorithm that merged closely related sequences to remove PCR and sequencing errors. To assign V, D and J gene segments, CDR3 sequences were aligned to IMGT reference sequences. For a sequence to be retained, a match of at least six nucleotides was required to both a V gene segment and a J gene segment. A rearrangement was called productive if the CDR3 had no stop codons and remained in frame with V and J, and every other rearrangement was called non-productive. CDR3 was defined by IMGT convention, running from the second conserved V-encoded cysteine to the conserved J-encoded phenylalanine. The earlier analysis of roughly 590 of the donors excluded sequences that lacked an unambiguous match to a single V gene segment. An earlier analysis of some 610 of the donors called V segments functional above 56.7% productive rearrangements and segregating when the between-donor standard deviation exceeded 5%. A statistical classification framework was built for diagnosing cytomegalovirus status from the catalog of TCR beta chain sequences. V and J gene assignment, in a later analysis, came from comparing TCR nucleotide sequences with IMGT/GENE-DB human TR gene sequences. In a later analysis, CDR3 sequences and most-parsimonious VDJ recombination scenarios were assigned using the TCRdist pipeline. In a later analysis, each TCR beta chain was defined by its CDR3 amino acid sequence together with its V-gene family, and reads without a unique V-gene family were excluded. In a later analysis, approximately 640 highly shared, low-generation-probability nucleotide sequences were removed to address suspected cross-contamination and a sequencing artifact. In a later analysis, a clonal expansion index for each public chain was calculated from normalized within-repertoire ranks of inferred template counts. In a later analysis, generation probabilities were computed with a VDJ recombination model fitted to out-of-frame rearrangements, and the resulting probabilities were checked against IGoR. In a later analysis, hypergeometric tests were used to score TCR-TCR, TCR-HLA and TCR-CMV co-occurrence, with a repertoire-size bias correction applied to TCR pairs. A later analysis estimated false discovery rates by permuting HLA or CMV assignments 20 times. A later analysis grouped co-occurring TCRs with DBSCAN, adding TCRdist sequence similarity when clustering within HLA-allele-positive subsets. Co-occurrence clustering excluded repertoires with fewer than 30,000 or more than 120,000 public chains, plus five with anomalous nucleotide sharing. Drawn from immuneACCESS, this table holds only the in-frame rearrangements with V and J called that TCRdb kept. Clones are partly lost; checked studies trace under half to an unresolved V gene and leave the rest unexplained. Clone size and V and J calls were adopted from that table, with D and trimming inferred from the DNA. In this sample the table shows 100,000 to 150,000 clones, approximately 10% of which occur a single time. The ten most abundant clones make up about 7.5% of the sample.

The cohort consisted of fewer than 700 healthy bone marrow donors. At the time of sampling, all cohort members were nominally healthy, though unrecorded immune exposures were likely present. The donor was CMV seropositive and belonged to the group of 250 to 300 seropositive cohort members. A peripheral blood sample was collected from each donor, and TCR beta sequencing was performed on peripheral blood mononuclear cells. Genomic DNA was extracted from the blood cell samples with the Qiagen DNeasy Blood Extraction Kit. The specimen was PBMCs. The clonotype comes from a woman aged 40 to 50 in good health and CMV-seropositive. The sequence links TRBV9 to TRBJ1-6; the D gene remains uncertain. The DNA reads TGTGCCAGCAGCCCAGGAGGGAGCTCCTATAATTCACCCCTCCACTTT. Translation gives CASSPGGSSYNSPLHF.